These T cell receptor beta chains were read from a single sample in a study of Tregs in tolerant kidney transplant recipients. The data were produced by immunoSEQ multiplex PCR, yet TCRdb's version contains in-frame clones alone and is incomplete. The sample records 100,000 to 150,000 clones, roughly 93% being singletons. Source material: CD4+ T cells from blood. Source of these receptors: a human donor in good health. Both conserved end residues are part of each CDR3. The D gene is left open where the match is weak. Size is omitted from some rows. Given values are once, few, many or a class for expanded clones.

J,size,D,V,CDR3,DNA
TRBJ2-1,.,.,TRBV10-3,CAISERGRRTGEGNEQFF,TGTGCCATCAGTGAGAGGGGACGGAGAACGGGAGAGGGCAATGAGCAGTTCTTC
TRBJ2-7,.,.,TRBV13,CASSLAQTYEQYF,TGTGCCAGCAGCTTAGCACAGACCTACGAGCAGTACTTC
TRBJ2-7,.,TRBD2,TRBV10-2,CASSELTSGSYEQYF,TGCGCCAGCAGTGAGTTGACTAGCGGCTCCTACGAGCAGTACTTC
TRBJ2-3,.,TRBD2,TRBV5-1,CASSLAAGGGTDTQYF,TGCGCCAGCAGCTTGGCGGCGGGGGGTGGTACAGATACGCAGTATTTT
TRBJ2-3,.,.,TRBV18,CASSPVGGRDTDTQYF,TGTGCCAGCTCACCAGTAGGGGGACGGGACACAGATACGCAGTATTTT
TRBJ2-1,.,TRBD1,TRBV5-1,CASSLVLRTGAYNEQFF,TGCGCCAGCAGCTTGGTTTTACGGACAGGGGCCTACAATGAGCAGTTCTTC
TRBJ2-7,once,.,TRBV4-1,CASSLVAPGTEQYF,TGCGCCAGCAGCCTCGTAGCCCCGGGTACCGAGCAGTACTTC
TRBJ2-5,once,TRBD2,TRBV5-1,CASSLEGLAETQYF,TGCGCCAGCAGCTTGGAAGGACTAGCGGAGACCCAGTACTTC
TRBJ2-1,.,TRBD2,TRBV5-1,CASSFGGRGNNEQFF,TGCGCCAGCAGCTTCGGCGGGAGAGGCAACAATGAGCAGTTCTTC
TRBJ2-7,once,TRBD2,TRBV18,CASSPLLTSGKNEQYF,TGTGCCAGCTCACCCTTGCTAACTAGCGGGAAAAACGAGCAGTACTTC
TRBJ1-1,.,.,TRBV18,CASSPSSGRTEAFF,TGTGCCAGCTCACCTTCATCCGGTCGGACTGAAGCTTTCTTT
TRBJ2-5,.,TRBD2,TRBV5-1,CASRRVGGRKETQYF,TGCGCCAGCAGGCGTGTCGGGGGGAGGAAGGAGACCCAGTACTTC
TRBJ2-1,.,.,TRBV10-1,CASSESIGANEQFF,TGCGCCAGCAGTGAGTCGATAGGGGCAAATGAGCAGTTCTTC
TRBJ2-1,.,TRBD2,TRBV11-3,CASSAGTTKFDEQFF,TGTGCCAGCAGCGCCGGGACTACTAAGTTCGATGAGCAGTTCTTC
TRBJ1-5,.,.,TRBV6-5,CASSYSGQPQHF,TGTGCCAGCAGTTACTCGGGTCAGCCCCAGCATTTT
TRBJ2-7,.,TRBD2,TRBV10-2,CASNGLAGGGMTYEQYF,TGCGCCAGCAACGGACTAGCGGGAGGAGGGATGACCTACGAGCAGTACTTC
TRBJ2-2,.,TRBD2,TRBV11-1,CASSSVWASGRSGGELFF,TGTGCCAGCAGCTCTGTGTGGGCTAGCGGGAGAAGTGGCGGGGAGCTGTTTTTT
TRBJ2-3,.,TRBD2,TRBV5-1,CASSRALAANTDTQYF,TGCGCCAGCAGCCGGGCCCTAGCGGCAAACACAGATACGCAGTATTTT
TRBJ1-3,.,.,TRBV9,CASSGNPQTGNTIYF,TGTGCCAGCAGTGGGAATCCCCAGACAGGTAACACCATATATTTT
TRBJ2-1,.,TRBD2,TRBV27,CASSFRERGEQFF,TGTGCCAGCAGCTTCCGGGAGCGGGGGGAGCAGTTCTTC
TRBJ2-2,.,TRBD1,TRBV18,CASSSGQGPGELFF,TGTGCCAGCTCATCGGGACAGGGTCCCGGGGAGCTGTTTTTT
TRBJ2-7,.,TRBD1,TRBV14,CASSRPGTGLGEQYF,TGTGCCAGCAGCCGTCCCGGGACAGGGCTTGGCGAGCAGTACTTC
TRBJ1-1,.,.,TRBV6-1,CASLIGGNTEAFF,TGTGCCAGCCTTATCGGGGGGAACACTGAAGCTTTCTTT
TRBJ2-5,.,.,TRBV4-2,CASSQGATNPQETQYF,TGTGCCAGCAGCCAAGGGGCTACCAACCCACAAGAGACCCAGTACTTC
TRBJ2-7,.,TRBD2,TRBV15,CATSREPGTSVASYEQYF,TGTGCCACCAGCAGAGAACCCGGGACTAGCGTAGCCTCCTACGAGCAGTACTTC
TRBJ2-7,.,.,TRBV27,CASHPWAGFSEQYF,TGTGCCAGCCATCCCTGGGCGGGTTTCTCCGAGCAGTACTTC
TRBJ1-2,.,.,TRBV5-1,CASSASGGRRGYTF,TGCGCCAGCAGCGCCTCGGGGGGGCGAAGGGGCTACACCTTC